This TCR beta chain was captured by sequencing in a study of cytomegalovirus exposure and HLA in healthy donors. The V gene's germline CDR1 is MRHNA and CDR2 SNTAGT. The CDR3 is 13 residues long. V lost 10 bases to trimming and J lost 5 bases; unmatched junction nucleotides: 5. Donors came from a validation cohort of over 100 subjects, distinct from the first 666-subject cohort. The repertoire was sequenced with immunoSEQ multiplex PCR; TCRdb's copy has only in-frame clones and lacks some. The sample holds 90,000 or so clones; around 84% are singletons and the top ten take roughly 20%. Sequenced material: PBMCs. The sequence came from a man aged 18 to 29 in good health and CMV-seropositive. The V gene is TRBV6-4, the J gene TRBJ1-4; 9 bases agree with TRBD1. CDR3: CAIRDRENEKLFF. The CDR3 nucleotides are TGTGCCATCAGGGACAGGGAGAATGAAAAACTGTTTTTT.